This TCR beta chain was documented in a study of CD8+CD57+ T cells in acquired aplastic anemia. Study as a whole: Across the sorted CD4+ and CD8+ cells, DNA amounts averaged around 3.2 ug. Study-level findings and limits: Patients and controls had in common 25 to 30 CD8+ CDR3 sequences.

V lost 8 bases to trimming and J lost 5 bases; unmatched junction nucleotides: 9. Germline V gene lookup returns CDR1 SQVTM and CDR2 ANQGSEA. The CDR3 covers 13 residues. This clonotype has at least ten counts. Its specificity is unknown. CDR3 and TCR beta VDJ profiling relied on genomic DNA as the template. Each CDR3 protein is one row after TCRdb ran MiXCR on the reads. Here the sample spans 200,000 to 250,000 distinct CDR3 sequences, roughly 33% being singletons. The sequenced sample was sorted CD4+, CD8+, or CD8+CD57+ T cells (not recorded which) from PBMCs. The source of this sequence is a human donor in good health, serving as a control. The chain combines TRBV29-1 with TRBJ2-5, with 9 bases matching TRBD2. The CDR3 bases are TGCAGCCTGCGGGAGGGGGCTTGGGAGACCCAGTACTTC. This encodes CSLREGAWETQYF.